This T cell receptor beta chain stems from a study of read filtering for tumor transcriptome and immune sequencing (dated by TCRdb to about 2020). Context from the whole study: The cohort consisted of under 20 male and some 15 female patients, with a mean age of about 66 years and an age range of about 40 to 85. By revised international staging, about 8 patients were R-ISS I, some 17 were R-ISS II and over five were R-ISS III. After DNase treatment, whole-transcriptome libraries were prepared using the TruSeq RNA Access Library Prep Kit. TCR-region mapped reads per sample ranged from about 3.5 to 10.27 million with IR-seq versus only about 85 to 1,300 with RNA-seq. The study compared TCR repertoires from targeted immune repertoire sequencing and bulk whole-transcriptome sequencing run on the same bone marrow samples. A main aim was a read-filtering strategy for immune repertoire data, specifically whether clonotypes supported by a single read should be removed.

Starting from around 400 ng RNA, TCR libraries were constructed with the Immunoverse kit using molecular barcoded adaptors that cover the alpha/delta and beta/gamma chains. TCR library preparation was performed with the same RNA that was used for transcriptome sequencing. Sequencing of TCR libraries was carried out on an Illumina HiSeq 4000 with 2 x 150 cycles. The paper's processing steps were these. MiXCR aligned TCR reads to human V, D, J and C references and assembled the aligned reads into CDR3 clonotypes, with quality filtering and error correction included. The tcR package in R was used to analyze clonotype counts and gene usage diversity. Raw mapping reads were checked after the RNA-seq reads had been mapped by STAR aligner version 2.5.3a onto the human GRCh37 genome. To test how sequencing depth affects detected clonotypes, IR-seq fastq files were randomly downsampled with Seqtk 1.3. TCRdb handled the public reads itself, with Q25 trimming in fastp and clone calling in MiXCR, and kept productive beta chains. Identical CDR3 protein sequences are pooled into one entry, listed with their most common genes and DNA. TCRdb's processing, not the authors', yielded these V and J calls. This sample comprises approximately 61,000 distinct CDR3 sequences, roughly 18% of them detected only once. About 14% of the sample lies in the top ten.

Bone marrow was sampled from every patient at the time of active disease. Bone marrow mononuclear cells were isolated by Ficoll-Hypaque density gradient centrifugation. Myeloma plasma cells were removed and CD138-negative cells were obtained by negative selection following labeling with CD138 magnetic microbeads on a MACS separator. Flow cytometry with CD138 antibodies on an Attune NxT was used to check how pure the isolated cells were. Total RNA was extracted using TRIzol reagent and was quantified on a NanoDrop spectrophotometer. Paired RNA-seq and IR-seq were performed on the CD138-negative bone marrow sample of each patient. Findings and caveats that apply to the study as a whole: In IR-seq, single-read clonotypes were about four fifths of clonotypes but around 3.2% of total reads; in RNA-seq they were 70% to 75% of clonotypes and roughly 45% of reads. The sorted CD138-negative fraction was not purified T cells but a mixed bone marrow immune population. IR-seq captured clonotypes at much higher depth and more reliably than RNA-seq, and smaller IR-seq throughput sufficed to identify most shared clonotypes. Removing single-read clonotypes increased the correlation between IR-seq and RNA-seq shared clonotype proportions.

V is trimmed back by 5 bases and J by 6 bases, and the junction contains 5 bases that no gene match accounts for. From its cysteine to its phenylalanine, the CDR3 spans 14 amino acids. The sequence is cut down to CDR3 DNA, 42 bases in frame from base 1. From a lookup of the germline V gene, CDR1 and CDR2 are SGHAT and FQNNGV. This clonotype is described as medium-sized (0.01 to 0.1%). This clone's antigen is unknown. One base away there is no much larger clone; base qualities are not given. Material: a population of CD138-negative cells sorted from bone marrow. Explained via the paper, the cell subset or site label denotes: bone marrow mononuclear cells depleted of CD138+ plasma/myeloma cells by negative magnetic selection. This sequence was found in a donor older than 35 with multiple myeloma. Rearrangement joined TRBV11-2 to TRBJ2-1, with TRBD2 identical over 9 junction bases. The DNA is as follows: TGTGCCAGCAGCCCACTTAGCGGGAGCAATGAGCAGTTCTTC. It translates as CASSPLSGSNEQFF.